These 12 T cell receptor beta chains share one sample of origin, sequenced in a study of shared clonotypes between healthy human individuals. CD45RO-negative, CCR7-positively selected cells formed the naive CD8 fraction, excluding terminally differentiated effector memory CD45RA+ cells. Profiling relied on immunoSEQ multiplex PCR, and the TCRdb table lists in-frame clones only, not all of them. Seen here are some 2,100,000 clones, about 92% observed once, and the top ten hold about 1.5%. Source material: naive CD8+ T cells from PBMCs. The source is a man in his late teens or twenties in good health. Some clones in this sample may be carry-over from other donors' samples.

The J gene is TRBJ2-2, the V gene TRBV9; 8 nucleotides match TRBD2. CDR1 SGDLS and CDR2 YYNGEE come from the germline V gene. J gave up 3 bases and V 1 base, and 2 bases lay outside the gene matches. The CDR3 totals 15 residues. The CDR3 nucleotides read TGTGCCAGCAGCGTAATTAGCGGGGACACCGGGGAGCTGTTTTTT. Its translation: CASSVISGDTGELFF. Variable domain in full (rest from reference TRBV9 and TRBJ2-2): DSGVTQTPKHLITATGQRVTLRCSPRSGDLSVYWYQQSLDQGLQFLIQYYNGEERAKGNILERFSAQQFPDLHSELNLSSLELGDSALYFCASSVISGDTGELFFGEGSRLTVL.

The chain recombines TRBV9 with TRBJ2-7; 8 bases match TRBD2. The CDR3 sequence is 15 residues long. Trimming at V came to 2 bases and at J to 2 bases, leaving 6 bases not matched to a gene. Germline-derived CDR1 and CDR2 are SGDLS and YYNGEE. CDR3 residues: CASSVGVSGTYEQYF. The CDR3 nucleotides read TGTGCCAGCAGCGTTGGGGTTAGCGGGACCTACGAGCAGTACTTC. Filled out from reference TRBV9 and TRBJ2-7, the complete variable domain reads DSGVTQTPKHLITATGQRVTLRCSPRSGDLSVYWYQQSLDQGLQFLIQYYNGEERAKGNILERFSAQQFPDLHSELNLSSLELGDSALYFCASSVGVSGTYEQYFGPGTRLTVT.

The V and J genes are TRBV6-6 and TRBJ1-2, with 9 bases lining up with TRBD1. The germline CDR1 and CDR2 sequences are MNHNY and SVGAGI (reference sequence). Unmatched junction bases numbered 10, after V lost 6 bases and J lost 8 bases. The CDR3 runs to 14 residues. The CDR3 reads CASRDNRGRGGYTF. DNA for the CDR3: TGTGCCAGCAGGGACAACAGGGGGCGCGGAGGCTACACCTTC.

The chain is built from TRBV5-4 and TRBJ2-6; 7 bases map to TRBD1. Per germline, CDR1 SGHNT and CDR2 YYREEE (reference sequence). The CDR3 covers 19 residues. V lost 4 bases and J lost 2; bases outside the gene matches: 15. CDR3 DNA sequence: TGTGCCAGCAGCCTAATAGAACAGGGGACGGTAACTGGGGCCAACGTCCTGACTTTC. It codes for CASSLIEQGTVTGANVLTF.

The V call is TRBV30, the J call TRBJ2-7; maybe TRBD2 (7 bases). CDR1 is GTSNPN and CDR2 is SVGIG in the germline V gene (reference sequence). The CDR3 totals 11 residues. V was trimmed by 3 bases and J by 7 bases, leaving 10 bases between them. The chain's CDR3 is CAWRRGGEQYF. CDR3 DNA sequence: TGTGCCTGGAGGAGGGGGGGTGAGCAGTACTTC.

The chain has TRBV4-2 and TRBJ1-3, with D unresolved. Looked up from germline, CDR1 is LGHNA and CDR2 is YNFKEQ. V lost 1 base and J 2 bases, leaving 9 bases between the germline ends. This CDR3 region has 15 residues. The CDR3 loop reads CASSQGPPPGNTIYF. CDR3 nucleotides: TGTGCCAGCAGCCAAGGGCCCCCCCCTGGAAACACCATATATTTT.

The V gene is TRBV27, the J gene TRBJ2-7; D is perhaps TRBD1 (6 bases). The CDR3 runs 14 residues. V lost 2 bases, J lost 6 bases, and 14 bases lay in between. Germline CDR1 MNHEY, CDR2 SMNVEV (reference sequence). The CDR3 nucleotides read TGTGCCAGCAGTTTAGTGCAGGGGACGGGCGAGCAGTACTTC. It is translated as CASSLVQGTGEQYF.

A few counts support this clone. This same CDR3 is encoded by further DNA sequences in the sample. The V gene is TRBV30, the J gene TRBJ1-1; D unclear. The V and J ends lost 0 bases and 5 bases respectively, with 4 bases between them. The CDR3 spans 11 residues. Germline CDR1 and CDR2: GTSNPN and SVGIG (reference sequence). For the CDR3, the DNA is TGTGCCTGGAGTGTACTAACTGAAGCTTTCTTT. Its protein is CAWSVLTEAFF.

J is TRBJ2-1 and V is TRBV10-3; 8 bases line up with TRBD1. Germline loops: CDR1 ENHRY, CDR2 SYGVKD. V lost 3 bases to trimming and J lost 7 bases; unmatched junction nucleotides: 11. The CDR3 length is 16 residues. CDR3 protein: CAISDPGTGIKNEQFF. The DNA of the CDR3 is TGTGCCATCAGTGACCCCGGGACAGGAATTAAAAATGAGCAGTTCTTC.

Note on this clone: One junction end disagrees with the germline gene, perhaps due to a read error. The chain joins TRBV6-5 to TRBJ2-7; a possible D gene is TRBD1 (5 bases). The CDR3 spans 14 residues. CDR1 is MNHEY and CDR2 is SVGAGI in the germline V gene. The CDR3 is CASSPTAISSEQYF. CDR3 bases: TGTGCCAGCAGCCCGACAGCCATTTCCTCCGAGCAGTACTTC.

For this clone: The junction does not match germline at one end; this may be a read error. The chain uses TRBV5-4 and TRBJ2-7; D gene ambiguous. CDR1 is SGHNT, CDR2 YYREEE, per germline (reference sequence). The CDR3 runs 13 residues. DNA of the CDR3: TGTGCCAGCAGCTTGGCCACAGACCTTTCCTCATCCTTC. It is translated as CASSLATDLSSSF.

The chain joins TRBV6-6 to TRBJ1-1; 7 nucleotides agree with TRBD1. In germline, CDR1 is MNHNY, CDR2 SVGAGI (reference sequence). The CDR3 has 14 residues. The V and J ends lost 4 bases and 0 bases, in that order; junction bases with no gene match: 2. CDR3 coding DNA: TGTGCCAGCAGTTCGGACAGGATGAACACTGAAGCTTTCTTT. It specifies CASSSDRMNTEAFF.